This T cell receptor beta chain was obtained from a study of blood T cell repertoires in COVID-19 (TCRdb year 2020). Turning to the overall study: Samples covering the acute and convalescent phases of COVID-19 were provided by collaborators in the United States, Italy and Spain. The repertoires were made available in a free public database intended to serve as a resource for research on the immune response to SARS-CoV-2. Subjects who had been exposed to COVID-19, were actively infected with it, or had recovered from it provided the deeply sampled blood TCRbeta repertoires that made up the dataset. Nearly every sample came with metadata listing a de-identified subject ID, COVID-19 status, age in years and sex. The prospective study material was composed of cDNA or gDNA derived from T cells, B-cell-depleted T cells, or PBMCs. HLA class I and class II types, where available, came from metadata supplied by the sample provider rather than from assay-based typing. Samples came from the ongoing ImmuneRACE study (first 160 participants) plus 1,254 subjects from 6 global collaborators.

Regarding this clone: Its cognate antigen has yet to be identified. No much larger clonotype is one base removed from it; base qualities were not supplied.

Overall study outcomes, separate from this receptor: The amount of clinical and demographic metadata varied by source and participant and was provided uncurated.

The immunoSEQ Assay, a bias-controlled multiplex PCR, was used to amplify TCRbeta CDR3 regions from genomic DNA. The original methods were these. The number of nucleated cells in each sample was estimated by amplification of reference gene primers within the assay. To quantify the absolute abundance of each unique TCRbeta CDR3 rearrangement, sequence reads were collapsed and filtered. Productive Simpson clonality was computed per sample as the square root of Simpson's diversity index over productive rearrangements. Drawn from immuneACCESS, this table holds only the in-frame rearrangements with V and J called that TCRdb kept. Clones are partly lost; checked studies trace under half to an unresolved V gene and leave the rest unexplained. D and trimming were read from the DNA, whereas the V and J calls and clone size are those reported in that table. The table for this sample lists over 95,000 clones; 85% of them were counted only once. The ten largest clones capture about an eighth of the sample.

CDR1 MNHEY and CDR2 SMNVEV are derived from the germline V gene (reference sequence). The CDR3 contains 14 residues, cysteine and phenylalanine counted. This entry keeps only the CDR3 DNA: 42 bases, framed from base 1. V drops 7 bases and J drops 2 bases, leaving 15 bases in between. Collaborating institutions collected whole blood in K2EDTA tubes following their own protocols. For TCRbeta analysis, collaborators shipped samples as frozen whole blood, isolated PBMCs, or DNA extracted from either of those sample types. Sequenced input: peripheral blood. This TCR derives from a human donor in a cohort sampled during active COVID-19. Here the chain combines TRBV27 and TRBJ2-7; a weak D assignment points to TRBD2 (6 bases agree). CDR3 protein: CASNPGGAAYEQYF. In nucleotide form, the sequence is TGTGCCAGCAACCCCGGGGGTGCGGCCTACGAGCAGTACTTC.